The 8 T cell receptor beta chains given below trace back to one sample, sequenced in a study of OX40 agonist ivuxolimab in advanced cancers. Data came from immunoSEQ multiplex PCR; TCRdb stores just in-frame clones and leaves some out. The table shows tens of thousands of clones, with 94% occurring only once. This sample comprised CD4+ or CD8+ T cells sorted from blood, obtained in a trial of the OX40 agonist ivuxolimab. All receptors derive from an adult with an advanced solid tumor such as melanoma, head and neck, liver or kidney cancer.

CDR3 DNA sequence: TGTGCCAGCACCGGCCCCGATGAAGCTTTCTTT. Residues: CASTGPDEAFF. The V call is TRBV6-5, the J call TRBJ1-1; D is undetermined. The CDR3 has 11 residues. Trimming cost V 7 bases and J 7 bases, with 10 bases left between them. The germline CDR1 and CDR2 sequences are MNHEY and SVGAGI.

The chain links TRBV5-5 to TRBJ1-2; 8 bases are shared with TRBD1. Germline CDR1 and CDR2: SGHKS and YYEKEE (reference sequence). The CDR3 consists of 12 residues. V lost 3 bases to trimming and J lost 5 bases; unmatched junction nucleotides: 0. CDR3 residues: CASSWTGYGYTF. The CDR3 region has the DNA TGTGCCAGCAGCTGGACAGGGTATGGCTACACCTTC.

This clone came up once. The junction does not match germline at one end; this may be a read error. The V and J genes are TRBV18 and TRBJ1-4; no firm D call. This CDR3 has 15 amino acids. CDR1 KGHSH and CDR2 LQKENI come from the germline V gene. The CDR3: CASSPRPGPKEKLFF. The CDR3 nucleotides are TGTGCCAGCTCACCCCGACCGGGCCCTAAGGAAAAACTGTTTTTT.

V usage is TRBV19 and J usage is TRBJ1-5; TRBD1 is a possible D gene (5 bases). CDR1 and CDR2 from the germline V gene are LNHDA and SQIVND (reference sequence). The CDR3 sequence is 13 residues long. With 2 bases removed from V and 6 bases from J, the gap between germline ends came to 8 bases. CDR3: CASSIRDRQPQHF. The CDR3 nucleotides are TGTGCCAGTAGTATACGGGACCGTCAGCCCCAGCATTTT.

The chain recombines TRBV9 with TRBJ2-7; TRBD1 matches at 7 bases. Germline loops: CDR1 SGDLS, CDR2 YYNGEE. Unmatched junction bases numbered 3, after V lost 0 bases and J lost 3 bases. The CDR3 is 14 residues long. The DNA for the CDR3 is TGTGCCAGCAGCGTAGGGGACAGAAGCTACGAGCAGTACTTC. Protein sequence: CASSVGDRSYEQYF. The complete variable domain, with remaining parts taken from reference TRBV9 and TRBJ2-7, reads DSGVTQTPKHLITATGQRVTLRCSPRSGDLSVYWYQQSLDQGLQFLIQYYNGEERAKGNILERFSAQQFPDLHSELNLSSLELGDSALYFCASSVGDRSYEQYFGPGTRLTVT.

DNA of the CDR3: TGTGCCAGCAGCTTAGGGACAGGGTCCTACGAGCAGTACTTC. Amino acids: CASSLGTGSYEQYF. The chain combines TRBV7-6 with TRBJ2-7; 8 bases are shared with TRBD1. With 1 base clipped from V and 1 base from J, the junction kept 0 bases outside the gene matches. This CDR3 region has 14 residues. The germline V gene encodes CDR1 SGHVS and CDR2 FNYEAQ. The variable domain in full, completed from reference TRBV7-6 and TRBJ2-7, reads GAGVSQSPRYKVTKRGQDVALRCDPISGHVSLYWYRQALGQGPEFLTYFNYEAQQDKSGLPNDRFSAERPEGSISTLTIQRTEQRDSAMYRCASSLGTGSYEQYFGPGTRLTVT.

The rearrangement uses TRBV7-2 and TRBJ2-7, with D perhaps matching TRBD2 (7 bases). V shed 5 bases and J shed 1 base, with 18 bases lying between them. Germline values: CDR1 SGHTA, CDR2 FQGNSA. The CDR3 contains 16 residues. CDR3 nucleotide sequence: TGTGCCAGCAGCCCTTTTAGGGGGGGGAGTTCCTACGAGCAGTACTTC. Protein: CASSPFRGGSSYEQYF. Drawing the rest from reference TRBV7-2 and TRBJ2-7, the complete variable domain is GAGVSQSPSNKVTEKGKDVELRCDPISGHTALYWYRQSLGQGLEFLIYFQGNSAPDKSGLPSDRFSAERTGGSVSTLTIQRTQQEDSAVYLCASSPFRGGSSYEQYFGPGTRLTVT.

V and J are TRBV19 and TRBJ1-1; D call uncertain. CDR1 and CDR2 (germline): LNHDA, SQIVND (reference sequence). V lost 3 bases and J 1 base, leaving 6 bases between the germline ends. The CDR3 spans 13 residues. The CDR3 loop reads CASSIFGNTEAFF. CDR3 DNA: TGTGCCAGTAGTATTTTCGGGAACACTGAAGCTTTCTTT.